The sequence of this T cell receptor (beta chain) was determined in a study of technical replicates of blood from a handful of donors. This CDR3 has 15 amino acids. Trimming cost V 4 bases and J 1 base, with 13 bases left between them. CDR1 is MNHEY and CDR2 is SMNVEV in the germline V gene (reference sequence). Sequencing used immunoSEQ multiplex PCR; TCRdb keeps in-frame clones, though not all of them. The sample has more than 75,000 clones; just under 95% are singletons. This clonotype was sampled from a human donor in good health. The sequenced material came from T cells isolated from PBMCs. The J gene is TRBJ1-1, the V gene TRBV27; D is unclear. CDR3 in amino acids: CASSSPLRKNTEAFF. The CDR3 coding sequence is TGTGCCAGCAGTTCCCCCCTGCGCAAGAACACTGAAGCTTTCTTT.